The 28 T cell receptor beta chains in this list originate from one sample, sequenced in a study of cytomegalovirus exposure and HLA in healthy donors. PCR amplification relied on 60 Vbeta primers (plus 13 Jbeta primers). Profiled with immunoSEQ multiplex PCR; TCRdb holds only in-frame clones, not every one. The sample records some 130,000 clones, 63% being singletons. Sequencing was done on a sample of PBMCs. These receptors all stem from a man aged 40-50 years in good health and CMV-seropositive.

The CDR3 spells CASSQAGPYSPLHF. The CDR3, as DNA: TGTGCCAGCAGCCAAGCTGGGCCCTATTCACCCCTCCACTTT. The chain is built from TRBV14 and TRBJ1-6, with D unresolved. There are 14 residues in the CDR3. V was clipped by 1 base and J by 8 bases, with 9 bases between them. Germline V lookup: CDR1 SGHDN, CDR2 FVKESK.

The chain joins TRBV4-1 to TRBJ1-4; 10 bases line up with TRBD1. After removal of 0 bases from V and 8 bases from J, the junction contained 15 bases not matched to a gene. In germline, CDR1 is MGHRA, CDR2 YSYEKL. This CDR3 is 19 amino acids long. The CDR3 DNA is TGCGCCAGCAGCCAAGATAGGGGGACAGGGGAGGGGTTTTTCGAAAAACTGTTTTTT. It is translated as CASSQDRGTGEGFFEKLFF.

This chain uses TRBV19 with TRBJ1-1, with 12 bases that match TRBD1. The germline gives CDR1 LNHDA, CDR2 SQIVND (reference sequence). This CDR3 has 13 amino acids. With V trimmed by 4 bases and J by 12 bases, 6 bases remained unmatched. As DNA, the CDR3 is TGTGCCAGTAGTAGCCGGGACAGGGGGCAGTCTTTCTTT. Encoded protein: CASSSRDRGQSFF.

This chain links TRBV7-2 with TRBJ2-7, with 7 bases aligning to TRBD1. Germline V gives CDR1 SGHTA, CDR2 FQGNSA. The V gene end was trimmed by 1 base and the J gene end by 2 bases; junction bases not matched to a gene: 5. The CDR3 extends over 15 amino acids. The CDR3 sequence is CASSLDRDSTYEQYF. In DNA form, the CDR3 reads TGTGCCAGCAGCTTAGACCGGGACAGTACCTACGAGCAGTACTTC.

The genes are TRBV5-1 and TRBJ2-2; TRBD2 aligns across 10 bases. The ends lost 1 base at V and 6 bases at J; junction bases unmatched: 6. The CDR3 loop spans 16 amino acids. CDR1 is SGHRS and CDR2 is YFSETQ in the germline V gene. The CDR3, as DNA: TGCGCCAGCAGCTTGTCTAGCGGGAGTTTGTCCGGGGAGCTGTTTTTT. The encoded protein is CASSLSSGSLSGELFF.

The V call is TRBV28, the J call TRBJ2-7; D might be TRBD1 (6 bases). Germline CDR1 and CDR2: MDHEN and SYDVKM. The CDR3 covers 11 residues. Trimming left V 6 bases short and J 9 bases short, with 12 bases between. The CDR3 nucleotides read TGTGCCAGCAGGGGGGCCATAGTGCAGTACTTC. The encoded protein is CASRGAIVQYF. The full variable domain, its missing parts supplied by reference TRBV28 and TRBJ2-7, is DVKVTQSSRYLVKRTGEKVFLECVQDMDHENMFWYRQDPGLGLRLIYFSYDVKMKEKGDIPEGYSVSREKKERFSLILESASTNQTSMYLCASRGAIVQYFGPGTRLTVT.

CDR3: CASSINPGSRDTQYF. The CDR3 DNA is TGTGCCAGTAGTATAAATCCAGGGTCAAGAGATACGCAGTATTTT. The chain joins TRBV19 to TRBJ2-3; TRBD1 is a possible D gene (5 bases). Trimming cost V 2 bases and J 5 bases, with 14 bases left between them. The CDR3 has 15 residues. Germline V gene data show CDR1 as LNHDA and CDR2 as SQIVND (reference sequence).

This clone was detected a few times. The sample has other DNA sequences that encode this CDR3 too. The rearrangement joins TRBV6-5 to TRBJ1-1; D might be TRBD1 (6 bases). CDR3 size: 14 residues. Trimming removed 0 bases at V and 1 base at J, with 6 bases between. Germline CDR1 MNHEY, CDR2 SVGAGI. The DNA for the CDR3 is TGTGCCAGCAGTTACTCGACAGGGAACACTGAAGCTTTCTTT. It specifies CASSYSTGNTEAFF.

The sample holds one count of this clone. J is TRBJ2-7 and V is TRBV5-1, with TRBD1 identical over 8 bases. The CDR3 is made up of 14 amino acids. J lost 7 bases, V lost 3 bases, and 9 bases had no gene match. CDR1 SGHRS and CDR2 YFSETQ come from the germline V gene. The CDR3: CASSSRGQAGEQYF. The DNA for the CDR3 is TGCGCCAGCAGCTCCCGGGGACAGGCGGGGGAGCAGTACTTC.

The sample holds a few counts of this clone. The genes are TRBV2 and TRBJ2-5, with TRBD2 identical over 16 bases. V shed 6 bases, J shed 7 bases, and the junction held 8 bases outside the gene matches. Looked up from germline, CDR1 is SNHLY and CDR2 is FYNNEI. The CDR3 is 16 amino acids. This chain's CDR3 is CASRGPGTSGGGTQYF. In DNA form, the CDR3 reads TGTGCCAGCAGGGGCCCCGGGACTAGCGGGGGGGGGACCCAGTACTTC.

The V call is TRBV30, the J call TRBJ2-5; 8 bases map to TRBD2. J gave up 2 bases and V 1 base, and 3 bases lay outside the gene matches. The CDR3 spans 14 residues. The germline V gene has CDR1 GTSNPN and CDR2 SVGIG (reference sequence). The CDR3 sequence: CAWSAGGLQETQYF. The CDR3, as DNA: TGTGCCTGGAGTGCGGGGGGGCTACAAGAGACCCAGTACTTC. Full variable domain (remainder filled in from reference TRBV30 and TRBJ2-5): SQTIHQWPATLVQPVGSPLSLECTVEGTSNPNLYWYRQAAGRGLQLLFYSVGIGQISSEVPQNLSASRPQDRQFILSSKKLLLSDSGFYLCAWSAGGLQETQYFGPGTRLLVL.

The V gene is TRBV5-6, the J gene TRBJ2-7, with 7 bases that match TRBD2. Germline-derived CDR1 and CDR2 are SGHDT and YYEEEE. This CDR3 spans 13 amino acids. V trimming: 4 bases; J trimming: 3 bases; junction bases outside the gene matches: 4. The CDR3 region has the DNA TGTGCCAGCAGCAAACGGACTAGCTACGAGCAGTACTTC. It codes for CASSKRTSYEQYF.

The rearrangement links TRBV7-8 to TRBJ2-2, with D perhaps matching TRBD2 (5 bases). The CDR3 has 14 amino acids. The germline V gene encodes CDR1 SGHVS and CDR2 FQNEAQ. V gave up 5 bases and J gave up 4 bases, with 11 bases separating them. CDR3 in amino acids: CASSQLGGTGELFF. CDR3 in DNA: TGTGCCAGCAGCCAGCTCGGAGGCACCGGGGAGCTGTTTTTT.

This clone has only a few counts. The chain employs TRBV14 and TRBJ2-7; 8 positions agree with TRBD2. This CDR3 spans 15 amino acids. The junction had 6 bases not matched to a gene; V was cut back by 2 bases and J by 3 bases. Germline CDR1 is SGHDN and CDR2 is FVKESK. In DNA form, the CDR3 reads TGTGCCAGCAGCCAAATAGCGGGATCCGTCTACGAGCAGTACTTC. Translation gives CASSQIAGSVYEQYF.

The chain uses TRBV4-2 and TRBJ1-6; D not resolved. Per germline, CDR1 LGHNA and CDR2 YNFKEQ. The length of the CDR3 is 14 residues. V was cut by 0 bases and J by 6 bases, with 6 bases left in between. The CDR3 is CASSQESLNSPLHF. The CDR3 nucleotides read TGTGCCAGCAGCCAAGAGAGCCTTAATTCACCCCTCCACTTT.

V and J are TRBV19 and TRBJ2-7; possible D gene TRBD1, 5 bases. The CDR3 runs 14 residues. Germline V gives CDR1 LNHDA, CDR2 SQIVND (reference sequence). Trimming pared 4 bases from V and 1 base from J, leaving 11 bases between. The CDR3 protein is CASSRQGGSYEQYF. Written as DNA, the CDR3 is TGTGCCAGTAGTAGGCAGGGTGGTTCCTACGAGCAGTACTTC.

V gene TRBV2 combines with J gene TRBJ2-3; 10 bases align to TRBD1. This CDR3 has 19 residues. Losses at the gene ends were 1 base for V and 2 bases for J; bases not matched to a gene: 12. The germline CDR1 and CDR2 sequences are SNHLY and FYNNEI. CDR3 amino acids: CASSEEGTGVNGPTDTQYF. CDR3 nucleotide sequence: TGTGCCAGCAGTGAAGAGGGGACAGGGGTTAACGGACCCACAGATACGCAGTATTTT.

DNA for the CDR3: TGTGCCAGCAGCTTAATAAAGAAGCGGGGGATCTCCTACGAGCAGTACTTC. It translates to CASSLIKKRGISYEQYF. The genes are TRBV5-8 and TRBJ2-7; 8 positions match TRBD2. Germline loops: CDR1 SGHTS, CDR2 YDEGEE. Unmatched junction bases numbered 10, after V lost 2 bases and J lost 0 bases. This CDR3 comprises 17 residues.

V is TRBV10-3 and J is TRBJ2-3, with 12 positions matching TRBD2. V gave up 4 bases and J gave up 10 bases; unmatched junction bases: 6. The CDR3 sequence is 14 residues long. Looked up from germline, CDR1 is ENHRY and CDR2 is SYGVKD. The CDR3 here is CAISASSGGAAQYF. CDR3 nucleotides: TGTGCCATCAGTGCGTCTAGCGGGGGGGCCGCGCAGTATTTT.

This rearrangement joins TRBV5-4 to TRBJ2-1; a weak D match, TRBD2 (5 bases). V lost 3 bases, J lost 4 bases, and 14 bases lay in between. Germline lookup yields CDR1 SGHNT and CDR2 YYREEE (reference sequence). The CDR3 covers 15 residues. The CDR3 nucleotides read TGTGCCAGCAGCTCCAAGCGGACCTCTTACAATGAGCAGTTCTTC. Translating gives CASSSKRTSYNEQFF.

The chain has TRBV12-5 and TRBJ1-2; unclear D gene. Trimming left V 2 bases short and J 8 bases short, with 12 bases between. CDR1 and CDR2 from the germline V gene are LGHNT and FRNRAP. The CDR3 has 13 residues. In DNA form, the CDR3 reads TGTGCTAGTGGTTTGTCATTCGGGGAAGGCTACACCTTC. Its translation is CASGLSFGEGYTF.

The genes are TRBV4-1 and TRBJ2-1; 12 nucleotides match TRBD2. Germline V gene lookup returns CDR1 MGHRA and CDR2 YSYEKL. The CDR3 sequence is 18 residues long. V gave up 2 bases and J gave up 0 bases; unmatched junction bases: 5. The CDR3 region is CASSQRLAGDSSYNEQFF. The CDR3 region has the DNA TGCGCCAGCAGCCAAAGACTAGCGGGGGACAGCTCCTACAATGAGCAGTTCTTC.

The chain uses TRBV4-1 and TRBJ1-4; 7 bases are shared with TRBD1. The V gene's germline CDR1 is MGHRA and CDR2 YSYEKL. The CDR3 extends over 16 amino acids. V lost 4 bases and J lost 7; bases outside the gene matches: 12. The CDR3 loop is CASSRDTGEYAEKLFF. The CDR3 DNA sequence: TGCGCCAGCAGCCGTGACACAGGGGAGTATGCTGAAAAACTGTTTTTT.

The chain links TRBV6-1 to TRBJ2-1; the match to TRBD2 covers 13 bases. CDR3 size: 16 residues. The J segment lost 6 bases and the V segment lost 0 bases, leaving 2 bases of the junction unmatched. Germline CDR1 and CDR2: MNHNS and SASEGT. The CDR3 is CASSEAGLAGRNEQFF. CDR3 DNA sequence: TGTGCCAGCAGTGAAGCGGGACTAGCGGGGCGCAATGAGCAGTTCTTC.

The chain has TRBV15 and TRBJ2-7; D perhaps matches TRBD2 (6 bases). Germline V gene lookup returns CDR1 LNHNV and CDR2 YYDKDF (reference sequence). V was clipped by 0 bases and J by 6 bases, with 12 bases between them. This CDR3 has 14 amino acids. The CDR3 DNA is TGTGCCACCAGCAGAGATCTCGGAGGGCTCGAGCAGTACTTC. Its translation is CATSRDLGGLEQYF.

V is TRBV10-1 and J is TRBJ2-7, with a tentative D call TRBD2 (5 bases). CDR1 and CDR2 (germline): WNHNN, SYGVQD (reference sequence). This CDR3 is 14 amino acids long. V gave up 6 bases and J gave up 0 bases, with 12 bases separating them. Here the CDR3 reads CASSPTGVSYEQYF. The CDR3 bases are TGCGCCAGCAGCCCGACCGGGGTCTCCTACGAGCAGTACTTC.

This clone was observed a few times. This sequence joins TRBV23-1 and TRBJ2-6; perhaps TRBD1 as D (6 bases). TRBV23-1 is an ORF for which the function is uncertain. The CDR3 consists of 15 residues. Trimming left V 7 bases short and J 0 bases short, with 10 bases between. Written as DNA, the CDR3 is TGCGCCAGCATCCAGGGGATCTCTGGGGCCAACGTCCTGACTTTC. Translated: CASIQGISGANVLTF.

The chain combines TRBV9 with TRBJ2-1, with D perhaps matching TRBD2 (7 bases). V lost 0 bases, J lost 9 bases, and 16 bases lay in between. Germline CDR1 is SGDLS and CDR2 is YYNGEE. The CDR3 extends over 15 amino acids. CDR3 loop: CASSVGWGGQVEQFF. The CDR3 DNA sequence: TGTGCCAGCAGCGTAGGGTGGGGGGGCCAGGTTGAGCAGTTCTTC.